This TCR beta chain was found in a study of T cells in localized non-small cell lung cancer. Study findings and constraints: In adjacent lung, a median around 55 of the top 100 tumor clones were found. There was higher T cell clonality in uninvolved adjacent lung than in tumor, and it was highest there. Only one tumor region was sequenced, so heterogeneity remains possible.

This clone showed up just once. Its target is not known. The method was immunoSEQ multiplex PCR; TCRdb's version includes in-frame clones alone and lacks a portion of them. Of some 25,000 clones in the sample, 91% were seen once. The germline CDR1 and CDR2 sequences are MNHNS and SASEGT. The CDR3 spans 18 residues. Trimming stripped 1 base from V and 0 bases from J, with 16 bases between. This clonotype was obtained from an older female donor with stage II squamous cell lung carcinoma. Sequencing used peripheral blood, obtained before any cancer treatment. The V gene is TRBV6-1, the J gene TRBJ1-5; no reliable D call. The CDR3 DNA sequence: TGTGCCAGCAGTGAAGGAGGCCGCCGATTTTATAGCAATCAGCCCCAGCATTTT. Residues: CASSEGGRRFYSNQPQHF.